This T cell receptor (beta chain) appears in the sequencing data of a study of CD8+CD57+ T cells in acquired aplastic anemia. This CDR3 comprises 13 residues. J was trimmed by 6 bases and V by 4 bases; bases with no gene match: 4. Germline V gene lookup returns CDR1 DFQATT and CDR2 SNEGSKA (reference sequence). CDR3 and TCR beta VDJ profiling relied on a genomic DNA template. TCRdb fed the reads into MiXCR, producing one record per CDR3 protein. The repertoire includes hundreds of thousands of distinct CDR3 sequences, about 56% of them detected once, and under 8.5% sits in the top ten. Sample: sorted CD4+, CD8+, or CD8+CD57+ T cells (not recorded which) from PBMCs. This clonotype was sampled from a human donor with severe aplastic anemia or a healthy control (not recorded which). The chain uses TRBV20-1 and TRBJ2-1, with 9 bases identical to TRBD2. DNA of the CDR3: TGCAGTGCTACGCGGGGGGGCCTCAATGAGCAGTTCTTC. Protein: CSATRGGLNEQFF.